Here is one T cell receptor beta chain with its context. Its cognate antigen is unknown. The data originate from a study of cytomegalovirus exposure and HLA in healthy donors. With 60 Vbeta and 13 Jbeta primers, the PCR was carried out. TCRdb keeps only in-frame clones here, not all; method: immunoSEQ multiplex PCR. Of fewer than 200,000 clones detected, 65% to 80% appear once; the ten largest clones hold about 2%. Whole-study findings and limits: CMV serostatus was the sole immune exposure data available. Reported findings show TCR beta sequences accurately forecast HLA-A and HLA-B alleles in most subjects.

The germline CDR1 and CDR2 sequences are KGHSH and LQKENI. Germline trimming cut 3 bases from V and 7 bases from J; bases unmatched to any gene: 9. The CDR3 spans 15 residues. What was sequenced was PBMCs. The clonotype originates from a female donor in good health and CMV-seronegative. V is TRBV18 and J is TRBJ1-2, with TRBD1 matching 9 bases. The CDR3 DNA reads TGTGCCAGCTCACCGGGACAGGGAAGAGGTGGTGGCTACACCTTC. Translation: CASSPGQGRGGGYTF. The whole variable domain, remainder taken from reference TRBV18 and TRBJ1-2, is NAGVMQNPRHLVRRRGQEARLRCSPMKGHSHVYWYRQLPEEGLKFMVYLQKENIIDESGMPKERFSAEFPKEGPSILRIQQVVRGDSAAYFCASSPGQGRGGGYTFGSGTRLTVV.